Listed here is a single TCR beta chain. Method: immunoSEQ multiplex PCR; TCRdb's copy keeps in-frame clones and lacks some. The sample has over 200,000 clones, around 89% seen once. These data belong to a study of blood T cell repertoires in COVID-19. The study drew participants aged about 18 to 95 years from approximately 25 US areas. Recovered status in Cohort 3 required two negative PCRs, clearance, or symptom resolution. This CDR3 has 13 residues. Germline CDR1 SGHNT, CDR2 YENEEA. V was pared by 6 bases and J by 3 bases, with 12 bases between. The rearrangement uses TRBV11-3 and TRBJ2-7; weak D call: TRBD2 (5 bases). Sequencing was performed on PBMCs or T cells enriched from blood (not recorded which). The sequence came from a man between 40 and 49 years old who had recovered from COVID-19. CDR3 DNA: TGTGCCAGCAGGTCCATAGACTACTACGAGCAGTACTTC. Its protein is CASRSIDYYEQYF.